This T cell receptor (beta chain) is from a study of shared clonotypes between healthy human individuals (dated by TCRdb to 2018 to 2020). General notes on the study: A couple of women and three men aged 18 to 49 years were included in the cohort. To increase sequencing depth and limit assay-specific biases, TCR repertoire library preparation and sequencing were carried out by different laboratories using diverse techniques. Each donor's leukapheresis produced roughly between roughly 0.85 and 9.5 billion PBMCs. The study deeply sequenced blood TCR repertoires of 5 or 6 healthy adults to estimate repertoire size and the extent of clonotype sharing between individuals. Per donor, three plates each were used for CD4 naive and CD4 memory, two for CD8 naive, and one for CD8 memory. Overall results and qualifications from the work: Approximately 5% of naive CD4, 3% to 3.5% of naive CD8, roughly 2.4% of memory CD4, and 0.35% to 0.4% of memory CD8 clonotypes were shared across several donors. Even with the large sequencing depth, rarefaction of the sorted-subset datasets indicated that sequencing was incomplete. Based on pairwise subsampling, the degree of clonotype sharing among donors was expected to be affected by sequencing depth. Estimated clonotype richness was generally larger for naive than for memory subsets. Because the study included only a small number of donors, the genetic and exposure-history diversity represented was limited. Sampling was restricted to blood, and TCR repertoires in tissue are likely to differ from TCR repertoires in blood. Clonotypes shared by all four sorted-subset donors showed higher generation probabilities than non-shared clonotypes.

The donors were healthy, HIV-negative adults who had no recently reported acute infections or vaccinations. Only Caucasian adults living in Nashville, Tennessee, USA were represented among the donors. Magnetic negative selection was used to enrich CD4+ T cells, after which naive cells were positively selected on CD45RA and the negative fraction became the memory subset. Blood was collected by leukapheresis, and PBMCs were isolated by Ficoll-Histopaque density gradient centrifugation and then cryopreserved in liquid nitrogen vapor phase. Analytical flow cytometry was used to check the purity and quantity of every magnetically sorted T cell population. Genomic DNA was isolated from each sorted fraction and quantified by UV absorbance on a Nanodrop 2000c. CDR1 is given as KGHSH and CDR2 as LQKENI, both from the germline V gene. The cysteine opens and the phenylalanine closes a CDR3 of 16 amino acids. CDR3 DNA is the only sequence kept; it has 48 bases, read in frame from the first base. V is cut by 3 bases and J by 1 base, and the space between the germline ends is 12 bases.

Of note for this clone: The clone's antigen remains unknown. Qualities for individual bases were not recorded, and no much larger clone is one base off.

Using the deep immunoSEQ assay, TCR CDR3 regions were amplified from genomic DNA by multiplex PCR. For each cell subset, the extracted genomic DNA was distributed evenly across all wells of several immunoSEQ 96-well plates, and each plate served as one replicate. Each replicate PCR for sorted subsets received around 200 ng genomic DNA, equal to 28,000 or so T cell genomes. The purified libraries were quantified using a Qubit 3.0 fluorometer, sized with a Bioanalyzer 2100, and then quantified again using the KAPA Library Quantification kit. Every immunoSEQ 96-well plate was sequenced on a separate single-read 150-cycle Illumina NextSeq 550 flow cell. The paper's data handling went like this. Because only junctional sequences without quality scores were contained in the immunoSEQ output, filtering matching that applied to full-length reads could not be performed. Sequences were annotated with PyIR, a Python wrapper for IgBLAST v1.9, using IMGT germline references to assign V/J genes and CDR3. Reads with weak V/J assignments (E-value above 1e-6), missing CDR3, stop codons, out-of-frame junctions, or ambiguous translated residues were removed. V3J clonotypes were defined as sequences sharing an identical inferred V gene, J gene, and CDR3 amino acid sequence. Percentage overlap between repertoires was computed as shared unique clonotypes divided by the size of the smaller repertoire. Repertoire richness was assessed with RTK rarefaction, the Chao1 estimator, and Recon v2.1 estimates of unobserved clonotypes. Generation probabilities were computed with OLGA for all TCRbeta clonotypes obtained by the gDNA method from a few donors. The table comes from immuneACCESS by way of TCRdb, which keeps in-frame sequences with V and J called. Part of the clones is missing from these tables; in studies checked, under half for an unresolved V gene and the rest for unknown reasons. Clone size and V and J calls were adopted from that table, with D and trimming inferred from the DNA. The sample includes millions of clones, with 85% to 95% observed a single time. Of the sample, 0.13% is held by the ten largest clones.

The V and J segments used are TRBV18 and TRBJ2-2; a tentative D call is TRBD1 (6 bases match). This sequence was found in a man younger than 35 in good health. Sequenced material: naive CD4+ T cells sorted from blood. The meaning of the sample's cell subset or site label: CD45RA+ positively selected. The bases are TGTGCCAGCTCACCGCAATTACAGGGGAACACCGGGGAGCTGTTTTTT. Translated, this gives CASSPQLQGNTGELFF.